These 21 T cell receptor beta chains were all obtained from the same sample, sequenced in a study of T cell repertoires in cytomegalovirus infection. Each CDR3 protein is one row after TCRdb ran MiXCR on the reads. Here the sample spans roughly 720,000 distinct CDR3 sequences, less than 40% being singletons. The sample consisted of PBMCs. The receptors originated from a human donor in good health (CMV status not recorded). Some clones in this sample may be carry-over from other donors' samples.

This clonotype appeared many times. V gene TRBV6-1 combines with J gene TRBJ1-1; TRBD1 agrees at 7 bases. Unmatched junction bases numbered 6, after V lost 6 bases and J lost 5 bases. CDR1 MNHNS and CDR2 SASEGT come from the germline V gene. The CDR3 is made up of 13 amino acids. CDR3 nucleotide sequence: TGTGCCAGCAGCCGACAGGGTCGGACTGAAGCTTTCTTT. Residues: CASSRQGRTEAFF.

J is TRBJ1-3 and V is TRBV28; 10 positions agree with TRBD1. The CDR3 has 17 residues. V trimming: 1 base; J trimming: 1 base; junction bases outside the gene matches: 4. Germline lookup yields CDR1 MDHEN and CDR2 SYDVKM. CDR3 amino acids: CASSLSGTGESGNTIYF. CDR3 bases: TGTGCCAGCAGTTTATCCGGGACAGGGGAATCTGGAAACACCATATATTTT.

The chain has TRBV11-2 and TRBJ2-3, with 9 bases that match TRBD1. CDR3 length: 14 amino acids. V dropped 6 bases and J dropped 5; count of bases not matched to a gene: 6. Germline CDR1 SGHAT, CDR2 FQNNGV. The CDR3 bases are TGTGCCAGCAGGGGGACAGGGCTCAGAGATACGCAGTATTTT. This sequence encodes CASRGTGLRDTQYF.

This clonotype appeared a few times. The CDR3 spells CASKDSSMNTEAFF. The CDR3, as DNA: TGCGCCAGCAAGGACAGTTCGATGAACACTGAAGCTTTCTTT. The chain recombines TRBV10-2 with TRBJ1-1, with D perhaps matching TRBD1 (6 bases). The V gene lost 7 bases and the J gene lost 0 bases, with 12 bases spanning the gap. Germline V gives CDR1 WSHSY, CDR2 SAAADI. This CDR3 region has 14 residues.

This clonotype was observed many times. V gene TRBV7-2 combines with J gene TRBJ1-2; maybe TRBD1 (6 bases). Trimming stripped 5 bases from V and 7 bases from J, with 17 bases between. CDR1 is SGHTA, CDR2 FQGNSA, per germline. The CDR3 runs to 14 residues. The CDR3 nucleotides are TGTGCCAGCAGCCGAGGGGGTTTAGACTCTGGCTACACCTTC. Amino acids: CASSRGGLDSGYTF.

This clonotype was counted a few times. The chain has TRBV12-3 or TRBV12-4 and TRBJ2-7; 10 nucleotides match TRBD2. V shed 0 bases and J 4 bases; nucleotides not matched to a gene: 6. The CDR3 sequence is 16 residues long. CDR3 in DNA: TGTGCCAGCAGTTTAGCCATCGGGACTAGCGTATACGAGCAGTACTTC. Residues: CASSLAIGTSVYEQYF.

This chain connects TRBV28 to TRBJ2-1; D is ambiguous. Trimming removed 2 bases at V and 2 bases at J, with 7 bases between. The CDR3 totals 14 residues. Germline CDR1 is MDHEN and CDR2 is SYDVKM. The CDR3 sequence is CASSLRFPYNEQFF. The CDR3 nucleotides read TGTGCCAGCAGTTTACGGTTCCCCTACAATGAGCAGTTCTTC.

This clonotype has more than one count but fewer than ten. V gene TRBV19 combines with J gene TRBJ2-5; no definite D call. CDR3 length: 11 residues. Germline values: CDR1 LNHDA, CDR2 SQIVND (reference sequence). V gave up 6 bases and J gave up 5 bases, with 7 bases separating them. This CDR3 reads CASRKGETQYF. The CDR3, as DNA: TGTGCCAGTAGAAAAGGGGAGACCCAGTACTTC.

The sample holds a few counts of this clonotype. CDR3 region: CSARRISNTGELFF. CDR3 coding DNA: TGCAGCGCCCGTAGGATATCAAACACCGGGGAGCTGTTTTTT. The rearrangement uses TRBV29-1 and TRBJ2-2; D remains ambiguous. Germline V CDR1 and CDR2: SQVTM, ANQGSEA. This CDR3 has 14 residues. V dropped 7 bases and J dropped 2 bases, with 14 bases sitting between them.

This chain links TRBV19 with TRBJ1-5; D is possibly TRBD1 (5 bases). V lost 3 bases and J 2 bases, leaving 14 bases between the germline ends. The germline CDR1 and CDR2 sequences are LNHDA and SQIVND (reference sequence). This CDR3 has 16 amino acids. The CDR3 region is CASSIAGTAGNQPQHF. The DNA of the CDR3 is TGTGCCAGTAGTATCGCCGGGACTGCCGGCAATCAGCCCCAGCATTTT.

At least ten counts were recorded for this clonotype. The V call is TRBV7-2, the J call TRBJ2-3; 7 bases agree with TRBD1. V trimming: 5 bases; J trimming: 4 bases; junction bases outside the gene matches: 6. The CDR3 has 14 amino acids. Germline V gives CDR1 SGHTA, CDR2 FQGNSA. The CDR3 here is CASSERTGPDTQYF. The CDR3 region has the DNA TGTGCCAGCAGCGAGAGGACAGGCCCAGATACGCAGTATTTT.

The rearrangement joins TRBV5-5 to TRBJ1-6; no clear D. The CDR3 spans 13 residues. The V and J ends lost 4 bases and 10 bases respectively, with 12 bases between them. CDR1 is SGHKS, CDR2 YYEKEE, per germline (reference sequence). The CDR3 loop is CASSDLTPSPLHF. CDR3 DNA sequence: TGTGCCAGCAGCGACCTGACCCCATCACCCCTCCACTTT.

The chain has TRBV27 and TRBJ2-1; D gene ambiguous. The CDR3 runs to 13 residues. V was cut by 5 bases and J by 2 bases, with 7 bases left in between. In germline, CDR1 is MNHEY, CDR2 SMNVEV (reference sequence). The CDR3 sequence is CASSEPPYNEQFF. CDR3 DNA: TGTGCCAGCAGTGAGCCCCCCTACAATGAGCAGTTCTTC.

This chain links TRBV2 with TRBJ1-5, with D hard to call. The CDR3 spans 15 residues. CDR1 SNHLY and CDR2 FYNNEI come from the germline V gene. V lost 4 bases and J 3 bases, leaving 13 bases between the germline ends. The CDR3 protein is CASSGGRQINQPQHF. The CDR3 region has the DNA TGTGCCAGCAGTGGAGGGAGGCAGATCAATCAGCCCCAGCATTTT.

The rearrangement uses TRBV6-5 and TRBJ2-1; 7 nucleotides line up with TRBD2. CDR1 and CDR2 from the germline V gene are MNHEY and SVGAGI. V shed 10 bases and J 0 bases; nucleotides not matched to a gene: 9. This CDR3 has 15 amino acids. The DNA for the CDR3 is TGTGCCACCGGAAAAGCGGGAAGCTCCTACAATGAGCAGTTCTTC. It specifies CATGKAGSSYNEQFF.

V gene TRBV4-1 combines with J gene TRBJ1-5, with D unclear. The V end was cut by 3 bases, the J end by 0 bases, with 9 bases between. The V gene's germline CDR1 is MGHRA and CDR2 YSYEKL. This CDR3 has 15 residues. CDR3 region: CASSQVTHSNQPQHF. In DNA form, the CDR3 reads TGCGCCAGCAGCCAGGTTACACATAGCAATCAGCCCCAGCATTTT.

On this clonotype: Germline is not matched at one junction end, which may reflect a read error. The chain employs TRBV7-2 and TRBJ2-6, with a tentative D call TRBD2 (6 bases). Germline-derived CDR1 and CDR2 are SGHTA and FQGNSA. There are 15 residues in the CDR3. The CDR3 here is CSSGLWDSGANVLTF. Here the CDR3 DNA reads TGTTCCAGCGGCTTATGGGACTCTGGGGCAAACGTCCTTACTTTC.

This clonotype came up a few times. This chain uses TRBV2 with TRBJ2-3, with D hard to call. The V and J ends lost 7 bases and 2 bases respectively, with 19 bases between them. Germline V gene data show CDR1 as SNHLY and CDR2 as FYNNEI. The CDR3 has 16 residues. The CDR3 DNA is TGTGCCAGCACCGCCACCCGGATACGGTACACAGATACGCAGTATTTT. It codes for CASTATRIRYTDTQYF.

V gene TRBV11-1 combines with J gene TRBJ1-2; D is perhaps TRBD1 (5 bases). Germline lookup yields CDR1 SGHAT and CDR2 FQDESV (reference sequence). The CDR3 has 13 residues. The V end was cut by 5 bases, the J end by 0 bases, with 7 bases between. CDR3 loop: CASSRTTNYGYTF. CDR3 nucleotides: TGTGCCAGCAGCCGGACAACTAACTATGGCTACACCTTC.

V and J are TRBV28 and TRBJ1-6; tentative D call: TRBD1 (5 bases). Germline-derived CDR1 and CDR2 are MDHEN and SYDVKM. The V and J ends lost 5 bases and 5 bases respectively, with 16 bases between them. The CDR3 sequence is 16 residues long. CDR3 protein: CASSPPGRVDNSPLHF. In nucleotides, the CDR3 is TGTGCCAGCAGTCCCCCGGGCAGGGTAGATAATTCACCCCTCCACTTT. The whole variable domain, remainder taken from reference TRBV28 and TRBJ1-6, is DVKVTQSSRYLVKRTGEKVFLECVQDMDHENMFWYRQDPGLGLRLIYFSYDVKMKEKGDIPEGYSVSREKKERFSLILESASTNQTSMYLCASSPPGRVDNSPLHFGNGTRLTVT.

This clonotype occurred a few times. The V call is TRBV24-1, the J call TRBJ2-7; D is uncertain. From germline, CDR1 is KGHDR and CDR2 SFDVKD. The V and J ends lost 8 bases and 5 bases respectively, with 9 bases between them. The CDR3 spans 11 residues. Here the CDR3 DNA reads TGTGCCACCAAATTAGGGCACGAGCAGTACTTC. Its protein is CATKLGHEQYF.